This is a list of T cell receptor beta chains from one sample in a study of cytomegalovirus exposure and HLA in healthy donors. Only in-frame clones appear in the TCRdb table, and some are missing; sequencing was by immunoSEQ multiplex PCR. The sample lists approximately 110,000 clones, around 73% occurring once. The sample consisted of PBMCs. The receptors originated from a woman aged 40 to 50 in good health and CMV-seropositive. Each CDR3 is given with its conserved first and last residue. A D gene is named only where the DNA matches it firmly. Clone sizes are given selectively: once, few, many, or a class where the clone is expanded.

TRBV29-1	few	TRBD1	TRBJ1-2	TGCAGCGCGACAGGGAGCTATGGCTACACCTTC	CSATGSYGYTF
TRBV4-1	.	.	TRBJ2-1	TGCGCCAGCAGCCAAGGAGGGCTAGCAAGAAATGAGCAGTTCTTC	CASSQGGLARNEQFF
TRBV7-3	.	TRBD2	TRBJ2-1	TGTGCCAGCAGCCTAGCGGGGGAATACAATGAGCAGTTCTTC	CASSLAGEYNEQFF
TRBV6-5	.	TRBD2	TRBJ2-5	TGTGCCAGCAGGAGGGTAGCGGGGGAAGAGACCCAGTACTTC	CASRRVAGEETQYF
TRBV4-2	.	.	TRBJ1-4	TGTGCCAGCAGCCATGGGCCGGGACGGGAGAATGAAAAACTGTTTTTT	CASSHGPGRENEKLFF
TRBV7-9	few	TRBD2	TRBJ2-3	TGTGCCAGCGGAGAGCGGGGGTGGTCAGATACGCAGTATTTT	CASGERGWSDTQYF
TRBV7-9	few	.	TRBJ2-7	TGTGCCAGCAGCTTAGGGGGGCTCGAGCAGTACTTC	CASSLGGLEQYF
TRBV7-2	.	TRBD2	TRBJ2-7	TGTGCCAGCAGCTTCGGGGGGGCCGCCGAGCAGTACTTC	CASSFGGAAEQYF
TRBV29-1	.	.	TRBJ1-1	TGCAGCGTTGCCCAGGCGGGCACTGAAGCTTTCTTT	CSVAQAGTEAFF
TRBV5-1	.	.	TRBJ1-1	TGCGCCAGCAGCCGCGCTAGTGTGGGGAACACTGAAGCTTTCTTT	CASSRASVGNTEAFF
TRBV5-4	.	TRBD1	TRBJ1-6	TGTGCCAGCAGCTTAACCGGGACAGGTCCCTCACCCCTCCACTTT	CASSLTGTGPSPLHF
TRBV19	.	.	TRBJ1-1	TGTGCCAGTAGCAAGAGACAGGACAGCTCTGTATATCAGGACACTGAAGCTTTCTTT	CASSKRQDSSVYQDTEAFF
TRBV2	.	.	TRBJ1-2	TGTGCCAGCAAGGGGATCTTGGGGGGGGCTAGGGGCTACACCTTC	CASKGILGGARGYTF
TRBV5-1	.	TRBD1	TRBJ2-7	TGCGCCAGCAGCAACGGACAGGGGTGGTCCTACGAGCAGTACTTC	CASSNGQGWSYEQYF
TRBV20-1	.	.	TRBJ2-5	TGCAGTGCAGCCGTTCGGGACCAGTACTTC	CSAAVRDQYF
TRBV9	.	TRBD1	TRBJ1-1	TGTGCCAGCAGCGTAGGACAGGGAGAAGCTTTCTTT	CASSVGQGEAFF
TRBV10-3	.	.	TRBJ2-3	TGTGCCACCAGCCCCTTTGCAGGGACAAGCACAGATACGCAGTATTTT	CATSPFAGTSTDTQYF
TRBV6-5	.	.	TRBJ1-3	TGTGCCAGCAGTTACTCGAGCGGTTCTGGAAACACCATATATTTT	CASSYSSGSGNTIYF
TRBV7-2	.	.	TRBJ2-6	TGTGCCAGCAGCAGGGCGGGGACCTCTGGGGCCAACGTCCTGACTTTC	CASSRAGTSGANVLTF
TRBV5-4	.	TRBD2	TRBJ2-7	TGTGCCAGCAGCCCCGGAGCGGGGGAGCAGTACTTC	CASSPGAGEQYF
TRBV6-4	.	TRBD2	TRBJ2-1	TGTGCCAGCAGTCCCCTAAGCGGGGGGCCCAATGAGCAGTTCTTC	CASSPLSGGPNEQFF
TRBV5-6	.	.	TRBJ1-1	TGTGCCAGCAGCTTGTTCGACCACGGGGGATCGATTGAAGCTTTCTTT	CASSLFDHGGSIEAFF
TRBV6-6	.	TRBD1	TRBJ1-6	TGTGCCGGGATGAGGACAGGGCAGTCACCCCTCCACTTT	CAGMRTGQSPLHF
TRBV5-1	.	.	TRBJ2-2	TGCGCCAGCAGCGAGACCGGGGGGCCTAACACCGGGGAGCTGTTTTTT	CASSETGGPNTGELFF
TRBV7-2	.	.	TRBJ2-5	TGTGCCAGCAGCATCTACGTGGGGGGAGAGGAGGAGACCCAGTACTTC	CASSIYVGGEEETQYF
TRBV7-8	.	TRBD2	TRBJ2-5	TGTGCCAGCAGCTTGTTAGCGGGGGGGCAGGAGACCCAGTACTTC	CASSLLAGGQETQYF
TRBV29-1	.	TRBD2	TRBJ2-5	TGCAGCGGCGCGCGGGGGTACCAAGAGACCCGGTACTTC	CSGARGYQETRYF
TRBV2	.	TRBD1	TRBJ1-1	TGTGCCAGCAGCCCAAGGACAGGGCCGAATTCAAAGGACACTGAAGCTTTCTTT	CASSPRTGPNSKDTEAFF
TRBV7-2	.	.	TRBJ2-5	TGTGCCAGCAGCTTAGCGGGGGCGGAGGAGACCCAGTACTTC	CASSLAGAEETQYF
TRBV29-1	.	.	TRBJ2-1	TGCAGCGTTGATTTCAGGGAACATGAGCAGTTCTTC	CSVDFREHEQFF
TRBV9	.	TRBD1	TRBJ1-2	TGTGCCAGCAGCCTCGGGACAGTTGGAGATCTTGGCTACACCTTC	CASSLGTVGDLGYTF
TRBV18	.	.	TRBJ1-4	TGTGCCAGCTCACCACCCGGGATCGGGAATGAAAAACTGTTTTTT	CASSPPGIGNEKLFF
TRBV4-3	.	.	TRBJ2-3	TGCGCCAGCAGCCAATACACAGGGCCAGGCACAGATACGCAGTATTTT	CASSQYTGPGTDTQYF
TRBV6-5	.	TRBD1	TRBJ2-3	TGTGCCAGCAGGTACAGGGGGCGCGGAACAGATACGCAGTATTTT	CASRYRGRGTDTQYF
TRBV5-8	.	.	TRBJ1-6	TGTGCCAGCAGCTTGGAACTAAACACTTCACCCCTCCACTTT	CASSLELNTSPLHF
TRBV4-1	.	.	TRBJ1-2	TGCGCCAGCAGCCCAACAAACAGCGGTGGCTACACCTTC	CASSPTNSGGYTF
TRBV6-5	.	TRBD1	TRBJ1-4	TGTGCCAGCAGTTATAGGGACAGGAAGGAAAAACTGTTTTTT	CASSYRDRKEKLFF
TRBV7-9	few	.	TRBJ1-2	TGTTCCAGCAGCTTCGGAGACTATGGCTACACCTTC	CSSSFGDYGYTF
TRBV5-1	.	.	TRBJ1-2	TGCGCCAGCAGCTTGGGGACAGCTAACTATGGCTACACCTTC	CASSLGTANYGYTF
TRBV29-1	.	TRBD1	TRBJ1-5	TGCAGCGTTGAGGGGACAGGGGGTCAGCCCCAGCATTTT	CSVEGTGGQPQHF
TRBV4-3	.	TRBD1	TRBJ2-4	TGCGCCAGCAGCCAAGGCCGGGACAGGGGGCACGGGAGCATTCAGTACTTC	CASSQGRDRGHGSIQYF
TRBV15	.	.	TRBJ1-4	TGTGCCACCAGCAGAGATGGGGGGGCAGGCGAAAAACTGTTTTTT	CATSRDGGAGEKLFF
TRBV25-1	.	.	TRBJ1-1	TGTGCCAGCACTGAAAGGGGCACTGAAGCTTTCTTT	CASTERGTEAFF
TRBV2	.	.	TRBJ1-1	TGTGCCAGCAGTGACAGGGCCTTGGGTACTGAAGCTTTCTTT	CASSDRALGTEAFF